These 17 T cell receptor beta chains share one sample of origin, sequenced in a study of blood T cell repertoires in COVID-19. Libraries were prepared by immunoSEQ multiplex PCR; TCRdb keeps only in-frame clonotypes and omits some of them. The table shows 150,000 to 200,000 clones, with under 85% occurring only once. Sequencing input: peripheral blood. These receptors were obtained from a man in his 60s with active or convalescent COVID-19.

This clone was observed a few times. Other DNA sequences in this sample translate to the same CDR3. The CDR3 loop is CASTGNYGYTF. Here the CDR3 DNA reads TGTGCCAGCACAGGGAACTATGGCTACACCTTC. V and J are TRBV28 and TRBJ1-2, with D perhaps matching TRBD1 (5 bases). The CDR3 has 11 amino acids. The V end lost 7 bases, the J end lost 2 bases, and 5 bases lay between the germline ends. The germline gives CDR1 MDHEN, CDR2 SYDVKM.

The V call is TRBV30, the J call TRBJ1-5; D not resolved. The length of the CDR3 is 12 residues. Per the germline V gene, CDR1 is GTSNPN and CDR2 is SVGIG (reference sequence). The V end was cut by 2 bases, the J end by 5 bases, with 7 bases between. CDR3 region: CAWSSRDQPQHF. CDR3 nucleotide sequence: TGTGCCTGGAGTTCACGGGATCAGCCCCAGCATTTT.

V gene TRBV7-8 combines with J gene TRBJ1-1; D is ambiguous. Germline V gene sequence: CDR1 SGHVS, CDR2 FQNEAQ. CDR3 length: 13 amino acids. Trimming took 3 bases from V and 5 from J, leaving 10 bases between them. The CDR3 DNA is TGTGCCAGCAGCTTTCGACTCGAAACTGAAGCTTTCTTT. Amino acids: CASSFRLETEAFF.

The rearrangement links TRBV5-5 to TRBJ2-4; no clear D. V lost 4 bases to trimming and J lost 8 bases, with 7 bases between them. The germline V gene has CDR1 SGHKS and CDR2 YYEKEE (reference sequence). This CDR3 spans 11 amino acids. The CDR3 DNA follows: TGTGCCAGCAGCACTCAGGACATTCAGTACTTC. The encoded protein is CASSTQDIQYF.

CDR3 region: CSAPETNRGTDTQYF. DNA of the CDR3: TGCAGCGCCCCCGAGACTAACAGGGGGACAGATACGCAGTATTTT. This sequence joins TRBV29-1 and TRBJ2-3, with 8 positions matching TRBD1. With V trimmed by 7 bases and J by 3 bases, 12 bases remained unmatched. The CDR3 contains 15 residues. Looked up from germline, CDR1 is SQVTM and CDR2 is ANQGSEA.

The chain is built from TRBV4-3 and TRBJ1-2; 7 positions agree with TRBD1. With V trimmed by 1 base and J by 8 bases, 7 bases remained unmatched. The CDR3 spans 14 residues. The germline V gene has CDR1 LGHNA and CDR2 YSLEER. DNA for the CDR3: TGCGCCAGCAGCCAAGGACAGGGAGTGGGGGGCTACACCTTC. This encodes CASSQGQGVGGYTF.

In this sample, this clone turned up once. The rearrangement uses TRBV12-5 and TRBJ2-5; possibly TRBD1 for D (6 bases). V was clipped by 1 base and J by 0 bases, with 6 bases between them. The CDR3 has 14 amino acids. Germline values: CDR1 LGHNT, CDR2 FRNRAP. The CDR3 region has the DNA TGTGCTAGTGGTTTGGACAGGGACCAAGAGACCCAGTACTTC. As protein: CASGLDRDQETQYF.

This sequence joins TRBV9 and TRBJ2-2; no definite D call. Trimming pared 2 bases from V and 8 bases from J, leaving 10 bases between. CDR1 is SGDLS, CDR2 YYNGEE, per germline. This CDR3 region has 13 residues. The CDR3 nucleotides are TGTGCCAGCAGCGTCATAGAGGCGGGGGAGCTGTTTTTT. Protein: CASSVIEAGELFF.

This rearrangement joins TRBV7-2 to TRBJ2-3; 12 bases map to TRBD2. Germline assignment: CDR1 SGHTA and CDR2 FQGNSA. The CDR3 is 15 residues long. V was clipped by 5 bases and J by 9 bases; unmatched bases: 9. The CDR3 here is CASSVRTSGIGTQYF. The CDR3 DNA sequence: TGTGCCAGCAGCGTCCGGACTAGCGGGATTGGCACGCAGTATTTT.

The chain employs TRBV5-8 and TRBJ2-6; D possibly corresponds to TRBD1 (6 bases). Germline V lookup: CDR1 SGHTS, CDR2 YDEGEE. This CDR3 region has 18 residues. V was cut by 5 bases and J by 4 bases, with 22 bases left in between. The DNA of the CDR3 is TGTGCCAGCAGACATAAACGGACAGCCCGGTCCGGGGCCAACGTCCTGACTTTC. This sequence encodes CASRHKRTARSGANVLTF. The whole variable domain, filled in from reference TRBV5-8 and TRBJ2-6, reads EAGVTQSPTHLIKTRGQQATLRCSPISGHTSVYWYQQALGLGLQFLLWYDEGEERNRGNFPPRFSGRQFPNYSSELNVNALELEDSALYLCASRHKRTARSGANVLTFGAGSRLTVL.

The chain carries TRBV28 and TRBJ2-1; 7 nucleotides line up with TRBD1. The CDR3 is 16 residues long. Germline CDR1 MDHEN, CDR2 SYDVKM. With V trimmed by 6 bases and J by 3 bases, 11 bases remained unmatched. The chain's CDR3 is CASSPQGRGFYNEQFF. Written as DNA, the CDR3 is TGTGCCAGCAGCCCCCAAGGCAGGGGGTTCTACAATGAGCAGTTCTTC.

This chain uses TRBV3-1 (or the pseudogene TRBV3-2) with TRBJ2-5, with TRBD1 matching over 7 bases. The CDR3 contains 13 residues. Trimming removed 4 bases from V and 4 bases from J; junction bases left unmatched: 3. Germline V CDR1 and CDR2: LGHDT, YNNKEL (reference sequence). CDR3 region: CASSLRDRETQYF. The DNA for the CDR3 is TGTGCCAGCAGCCTACGGGACAGAGAGACCCAGTACTTC.

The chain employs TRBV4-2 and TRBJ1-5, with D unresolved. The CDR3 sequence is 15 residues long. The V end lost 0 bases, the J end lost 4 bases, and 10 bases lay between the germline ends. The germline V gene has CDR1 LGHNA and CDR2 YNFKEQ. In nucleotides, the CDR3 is TGTGCCAGCAGCCAAGAGGATAGCAAGAATCAGCCCCAGCATTTT. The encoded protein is CASSQEDSKNQPQHF.

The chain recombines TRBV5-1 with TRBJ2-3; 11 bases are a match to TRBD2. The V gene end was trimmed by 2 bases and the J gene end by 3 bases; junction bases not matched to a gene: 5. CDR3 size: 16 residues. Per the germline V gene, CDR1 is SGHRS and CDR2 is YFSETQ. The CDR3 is CASSFSGRAGTDTQYF. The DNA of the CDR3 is TGCGCCAGCAGCTTTAGCGGGAGGGCCGGGACAGATACGCAGTATTTT.

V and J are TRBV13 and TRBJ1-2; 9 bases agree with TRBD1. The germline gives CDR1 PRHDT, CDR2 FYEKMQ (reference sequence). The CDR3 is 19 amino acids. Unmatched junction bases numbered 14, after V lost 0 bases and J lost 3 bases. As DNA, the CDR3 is TGTGCCAGCAGCTTAGGAGACCCCGGGACAGGGACTACTGACTATGGCTACACCTTC. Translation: CASSLGDPGTGTTDYGYTF.

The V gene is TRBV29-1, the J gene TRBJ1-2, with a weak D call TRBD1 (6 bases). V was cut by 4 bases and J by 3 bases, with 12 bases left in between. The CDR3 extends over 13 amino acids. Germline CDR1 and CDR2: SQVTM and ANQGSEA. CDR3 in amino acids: CSVGSRGDYGYTF. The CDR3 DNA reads TGCAGCGTTGGGTCCAGGGGCGACTATGGCTACACCTTC.

CDR3 sequence reads: CASSLRREVREQYF. The CDR3 nucleotides are TGTGCCAGCAGCTTACGGCGGGAGGTTCGCGAGCAGTACTTC. V and J are TRBV7-2 and TRBJ2-7, with 8 positions matching TRBD2. CDR1 and CDR2 from the germline V gene are SGHTA and FQGNSA. J was trimmed by 6 bases and V by 2 bases; bases with no gene match: 6. The CDR3 is made up of 14 amino acids.